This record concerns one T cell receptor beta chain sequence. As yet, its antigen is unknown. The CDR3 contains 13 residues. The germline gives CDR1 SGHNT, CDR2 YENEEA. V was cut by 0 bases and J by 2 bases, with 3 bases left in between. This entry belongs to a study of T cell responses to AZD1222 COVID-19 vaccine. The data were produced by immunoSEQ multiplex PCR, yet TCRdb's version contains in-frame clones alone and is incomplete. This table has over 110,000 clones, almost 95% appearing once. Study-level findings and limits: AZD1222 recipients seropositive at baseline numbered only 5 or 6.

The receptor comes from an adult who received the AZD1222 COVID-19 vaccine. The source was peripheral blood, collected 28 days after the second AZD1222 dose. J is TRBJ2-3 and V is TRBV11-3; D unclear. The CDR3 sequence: CASSLEDTDTQYF. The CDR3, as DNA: TGTGCCAGCAGCTTAGAAGACACAGATACGCAGTATTTT.